These T cell receptor beta chains were read from a single sample in a study of blood T cell repertoires in COVID-19. Data came from immunoSEQ multiplex PCR; TCRdb stores just in-frame clones and leaves some out. The top ten clones hold 7.8% of a sample with around 190,000 clones, roughly 82% of them seen once. Sequencing was carried out using peripheral blood. Source of these receptors: a woman aged 55-70 years with COVID-19, enrolled during active disease. Both conserved end residues are part of each CDR3. Each record gives: V gene, J gene, clone size, CDR3 protein. Only some rows state a clone size, as once, few, many or a class for expanded clones.

TRBV5-6	TRBJ1-5	-	CASSYRDRVRQPQHF
TRBV29-1	TRBJ1-2	-	CSLNRGGGYTF
TRBV5-1	TRBJ2-1	-	CASSVGGTYNEQFF
TRBV7-9	TRBJ2-5	-	CASETGAQETQYF
TRBV6-5	TRBJ2-5	-	CATTVMEGGQYF
TRBV4-3	TRBJ1-4	-	CASSRGISTNEKLFF
TRBV19	TRBJ2-3	-	CASSILTGGKTDTQYF
TRBV19	TRBJ1-5	-	CASMWSILNSNQPQHF
TRBV4-3	TRBJ2-7	-	CASSQESVRLYEQYF
TRBV19	TRBJ2-7	-	CASQRSFGGSYEQYF
TRBV5-8	TRBJ1-1	few	CASSLNSQPAFF
TRBV10-3	TRBJ1-2	-	CAISQGAGARNYGYTF
TRBV9	TRBJ2-6	once	CASSVEGVGANVLTF
TRBV15	TRBJ2-1	-	CATSREGPAGGENEQFF
TRBV6-1	TRBJ2-3	-	CASSEAWQYTDTQYF
TRBV19	TRBJ2-7	-	CASSDHGTPSHEQYF
TRBV3-1/TRBV3-2	TRBJ1-3	once	CASSLPTGTGNTIYF
TRBV28	TRBJ2-7	once	CASSWDPGQGVYEQYF
TRBV12-3/TRBV12-4	TRBJ2-2	-	CASSFSSGELFF
TRBV2	TRBJ2-1	-	CATRGASSYNEQFF
TRBV2	TRBJ1-5	-	CASSKDPGGNQPQHF
TRBV9	TRBJ2-5	-	CASSRGLQYQETQYF
TRBV6-5	TRBJ1-3	-	CASGDRESGNTIYF
TRBV11-1	TRBJ1-1	few	CASSRTGLETFF
TRBV10-2	TRBJ1-2	-	CASSEYTGYGYTF
TRBV24-1	TRBJ1-5	once	CATSDLAGNQPQHF
TRBV7-3	TRBJ2-1	-	CASSSGLAGDSEQFF
TRBV5-8	TRBJ2-5	-	CASSLTGSVGETQYF
TRBV30	TRBJ2-1	few	CAWGSGTGYNEQFF
TRBV2	TRBJ2-1	few	CASSEGQVNEQFF
TRBV4-1	TRBJ2-1	-	CASSQEFGVLRGVNEQFF
TRBV15	TRBJ1-5	few	CATSRPGQGRNQPQHF
TRBV5-1	TRBJ1-2	-	CASSGNGQVDGYTF
TRBV7-2	TRBJ2-3	-	CASSLTSGRAADTQYF
TRBV4-2	TRBJ2-3	-	CASSQGRDRRGGGPDTQYF
TRBV29-1	TRBJ1-2	-	CSVDGQSRLANYGYTF
TRBV4-2	TRBJ1-5	-	CASSQDPRANQPQHF
TRBV18	TRBJ2-7	once	CASSPPPGGVEQYF
TRBV5-5	TRBJ2-2	-	CASSLQPGQKTGELFF
TRBV24-1	TRBJ2-2	-	CATSDMGQGNTGELFF
TRBV11-2	TRBJ1-6	-	CASSLHPTGPSPLHF
TRBV9	TRBJ1-2	-	CASSVPGDYTF
TRBV28	TRBJ2-4	-	CASSLDRGDIQYF
TRBV19	TRBJ2-5	once	CASSRSVGETQYF
TRBV11-2	TRBJ2-4	-	CASSFTSGSFENIQYF
TRBV4-1	TRBJ2-3	-	CASSQDPAAAGEDTQYF
TRBV7-2	TRBJ2-3	-	CASRTGAGPDTQYF
TRBV2	TRBJ1-5	-	CASRDINNQPQHF